This T cell receptor (beta chain) was sequenced during a study of control samples from healthy donors and cancer patients. This table comes from immunoSEQ multiplex PCR, and its TCRdb copy is limited to in-frame clones, with some not included. The data contain some 80,000 clones, roughly 92% of them singletons. Germline loops: CDR1 MDHEN, CDR2 SYDVKM. The junction had 12 bases not matched to a gene; V was cut back by 4 bases and J by 8 bases. This CDR3 is built from 16 residues. Sequenced material: blood. This chain uses TRBV28 with TRBJ2-1, with 9 bases fitting TRBD1. This TCR was sampled from a woman aged 60-70 years in good health. CDR3: CASSSSGTGFRDEQFF. In DNA, the CDR3 is TGTGCCAGCAGTTCCTCCGGGACAGGGTTCAGGGATGAGCAGTTCTTC. The full variable domain, its missing parts supplied by reference TRBV28 and TRBJ2-1, is DVKVTQSSRYLVKRTGEKVFLECVQDMDHENMFWYRQDPGLGLRLIYFSYDVKMKEKGDIPEGYSVSREKKERFSLILESASTNQTSMYLCASSSSGTGFRDEQFFGPGTRLTVL.